The rows below give T cell receptor beta chains drawn from one sample of a study of STAT5B mutations in CD4+ large granular lymphocyte leukemia. Only in-frame clones appear in the TCRdb table, and some are missing; sequencing was by immunoSEQ multiplex PCR. The sample consists of 40,000 to 45,000 clones, approximately 84% of them appearing once. The material sequenced was CD4+ T cells from blood buffy coats. Every receptor here comes from a human donor in good health. CDR3s include the opening cysteine and the closing phenylalanine or tryptophan. The D gene is left open where the match is weak. Only part of the rows carry a size: once, few, many, or a class if the clone is expanded.

abundance,v_gene,d_gene,j_gene,CDR3nt,CDR3aa
NA,TRBV7-2,NA,TRBJ1-1,TGTGCCAGCAGCTTAGAACAGGTAGCCACTGAAGCTTTCTTT,CASSLEQVATEAFF
NA,TRBV7-3,TRBD1,TRBJ2-7,TGTGCCAGCAGCCCCTCAGGAACCCCGGGGACAGGGATTGATTACGAGCAGTACTTC,CASSPSGTPGTGIDYEQYF
NA,TRBV5-4,NA,TRBJ2-7,TGTGCCAGCAGCTTGCAAACAGGATACGAGCAGTACTTC,CASSLQTGYEQYF
NA,TRBV27,TRBD1,TRBJ2-5,TGTGCCAGCAGTTCCCGGGACAGGGGGCACTCGGAGACCCAGTACTTC,CASSSRDRGHSETQYF
NA,TRBV18,NA,TRBJ1-3,TGTGCCAGCTCATCGATCTTCGATTCAGGAAACACCATATATTTT,CASSSIFDSGNTIYF
NA,TRBV27,TRBD1,TRBJ2-7,TGTGCCAGCAGTTTATCGGCAGGGGGTTCCTACGAGCAGTACTTC,CASSLSAGGSYEQYF
NA,TRBV19,TRBD1,TRBJ1-5,TGTGCCAGTAGTAACCAGGGGGGCAATCAGCCCCAGCATTTT,CASSNQGGNQPQHF
NA,TRBV18,NA,TRBJ1-2,TGTGCCAGCTCACCAAGTGATGGGGACAACTATGGCTACACCTTC,CASSPSDGDNYGYTF
NA,TRBV6-1,NA,TRBJ1-5,TGTGCCAGCAGTGTACAGTGGGGCCATCAGCCCCAGCATTTT,CASSVQWGHQPQHF
few,TRBV4-1,NA,TRBJ1-5,TGCGCCAGCAGCCCACTCCCAGGGACCGGACAGCCCCAGCATTTT,CASSPLPGTGQPQHF
NA,TRBV27,NA,TRBJ2-4,TGTGCCAGCAGTTTATTTGGGGGAAGTAGGTCCAAAAACATTCAGTACTTC,CASSLFGGSRSKNIQYF
NA,TRBV5-1,TRBD2,TRBJ2-1,TGCGCCAGCGGCTATAGCGGGGGCCATGGTAATGAGCAGTTCTTC,CASGYSGGHGNEQFF
few,TRBV5-1,NA,TRBJ1-2,TGCGCCAGCAGCCCCCCCGACGGGGCCTATGGCTACACCTTC,CASSPPDGAYGYTF
once,TRBV9,NA,TRBJ2-3,TGTGCCAGCAGCGTAGCTGAAGGACACTCAGATACGCAGTATTTT,CASSVAEGHSDTQYF
NA,TRBV6-5,NA,TRBJ1-1,TGTGCCAGCAGTGAAAAGAAAGCTTTCTTT,CASSEKKAFF
once,TRBV18,NA,TRBJ2-3,TGTGCCAGCTCCCGCCTGAGGAGCAATCAGCCCCAGTATTTT,CASSRLRSNQPQYF
NA,TRBV5-6,NA,TRBJ2-5,TGTGCCAGCAGCTTGCTGCGGGGGCACCAGGAGACCCAGTACTTC,CASSLLRGHQETQYF